The present TCR beta chain was sequenced within a study of blood T cells in healthy people across ages. Whole-study results and caveats: TCR beta diversity, measured per million T cells, fell in a roughly linear way with age.

This clonotype was seen repeatedly, ten times or more. As yet, its antigen is unknown. Then a second PCR, running roughly 7 to 12 cycles, was carried out with a sample-barcoded 5' primer and a J-beta primer mix. Each TCR beta cDNA got a 12-nucleotide random molecular identifier. TCRdb used MiXCR to reprocess the 5' RACE reads, holding one entry per CDR3 protein. The data show 850,000 to 950,000 distinct CDR3 sequences, under 35% seen once. The source is a woman aged 80 or over in good health. Sequenced: blood.

CDR3: CASSARAGGEETQYF. DNA of the CDR3: TGTGCCAGCAGCGCAAGAGCGGGGGGCGAGGAGACCCAGTACTTC. This rearrangement joins TRBV9 to TRBJ2-5, with 9 bases identical to TRBD2. Germline assignment: CDR1 SGDLS and CDR2 YYNGEE. The CDR3 is 15 amino acids. Losses at the gene ends were 3 bases for V and 5 bases for J; bases not matched to a gene: 8.